Each of the 14 T cell receptor beta chains below was sequenced from the same sample in a study of T cell responses to AZD1222 COVID-19 vaccine. Sequencing was performed with immunoSEQ multiplex PCR; in TCRdb, only in-frame clones are kept and a portion is missing. The sample lists approximately 210,000 clones; approximately 94% were seen once. Material: peripheral blood, obtained 28 days after the second dose of the MenACWY control vaccine. These receptors were collected from an adult who received the MenACWY meningococcal vaccine as a control.

The J gene is TRBJ1-3, the V gene TRBV23-1; the D is unclear. Being an ORF, TRBV23-1 has a function that is uncertain. V gave up 7 bases and J gave up 0 bases, with 16 bases separating them. This CDR3 has 16 residues. The DNA for the CDR3 is TGCGCCAGCATAGTCCCGCTGGGAAACTCTGGAAACACCATATATTTT. As protein: CASIVPLGNSGNTIYF.

The rearrangement joins TRBV5-1 to TRBJ1-1, with D tentatively TRBD1 (5 bases). This CDR3 comprises 13 residues. The ends were cut back, 1 base at V and 4 bases at J, with 8 bases in the middle. CDR1 and CDR2 (germline): SGHRS, YFSETQ. The CDR3 DNA reads TGCGCCAGCAGCTTGCAGGGTCCCACTGAAGCTTTCTTT. Encoded protein: CASSLQGPTEAFF.

The chain recombines TRBV2 with TRBJ2-7; TRBD2 might be the D (5 bases). The germline V gene encodes CDR1 SNHLY and CDR2 FYNNEI. The V and J ends lost 8 bases and 2 bases respectively, with 13 bases between them. This CDR3 has 13 amino acids. The CDR3 region is CASSLGYTYEQYF. CDR3 coding DNA: TGTGCCAGCTCACTAGGATACACCTACGAGCAGTACTTC.

The V call is TRBV14, the J call TRBJ2-7; 12 nucleotides line up with TRBD1. Germline trimming cut 4 bases from V and 5 bases from J; bases unmatched to any gene: 6. The CDR3 contains 15 residues. In germline, CDR1 is SGHDN, CDR2 FVKESK. CDR3 loop: CASSLGDRGHDEQYF. CDR3 coding DNA: TGTGCCAGCAGCCTGGGGGACAGGGGGCACGACGAGCAGTACTTC. The complete variable domain, with remaining parts taken from reference TRBV14 and TRBJ2-7, reads EAGVTQFPSHSVIEKGQTVTLRCDPISGHDNLYWYRRVMGKEIKFLLHFVKESKQDESGMPNNRFLAERTGGTYSTLKVQPAELEDSGVYFCASSLGDRGHDEQYFGPGTRLTVT.

V usage is TRBV19 and J usage is TRBJ2-7; 8 bases are a match to TRBD2. V lost 4 bases and J lost 7; bases outside the gene matches: 6. The germline V gene has CDR1 LNHDA and CDR2 SQIVND (reference sequence). The CDR3 has 13 amino acids. CDR3 DNA: TGTGCCAGTAGTAGCGGACTAGCCGGGGAGCAGTACTTC. It translates to CASSSGLAGEQYF.

This clone came up a few times. The chain carries TRBV30 and TRBJ1-2; no clear D gene. The length of the CDR3 is 14 residues. Trimming removed 0 bases at V and 5 bases at J, with 13 bases between. CDR1 is GTSNPN, CDR2 SVGIG, per germline (reference sequence). The CDR3 is CAWSVGIREYGYTF. CDR3 coding DNA: TGTGCCTGGAGTGTGGGGATCCGGGAGTATGGCTACACCTTC.

This chain uses TRBV24-1 with TRBJ1-2, with TRBD1 as a possible D gene (6 bases). The germline CDR1 and CDR2 sequences are KGHDR and SFDVKD. CDR3 size: 14 residues. The V end was cut by 3 bases, the J end by 3 bases, with 10 bases between. CDR3 amino acids: CATSDPDSYYGYTF. CDR3 in DNA: TGTGCCACCAGTGATCCGGACAGCTACTATGGCTACACCTTC.

The rearrangement joins TRBV13 to TRBJ1-2; 8 bases line up with TRBD1. V shed 5 bases and J 4 bases; nucleotides not matched to a gene: 12. CDR1 is PRHDT and CDR2 is FYEKMQ in the germline V gene (reference sequence). The CDR3 contains 16 residues. The DNA of the CDR3 is TGTGCCAGCAGCGTACGGGGACAGGCCGGTAGCTATGGCTACACCTTC. Translated, it gives CASSVRGQAGSYGYTF. The full variable domain, with the rest looked up from reference TRBV13 and TRBJ1-2, is AAGVIQSPRHLIKEKRETATLKCYPIPRHDTVYWYQQGPGQDPQFLISFYEKMQSDKGSIPDRFSAQQFSDYHSELNMSSLELGDSALYFCASSVRGQAGSYGYTFGSGTRLTVV.

The chain uses TRBV6-2 or TRBV6-3 and TRBJ2-2, with 12 bases matching TRBD2. Looked up from germline, CDR1 is MNHEY and CDR2 is SVGEGT. V trimming: 5 bases; J trimming: 4 bases; junction bases outside the gene matches: 8. The CDR3 covers 17 residues. Written as DNA, the CDR3 is TGTGCCAGCAGTCACATCCTAGCGGGGGGGCTCACCGGGGAGCTGTTTTTT. It translates to CASSHILAGGLTGELFF.

This clone has just one count. CDR3 nucleotide sequence: TGTGCCAGCAGTGCCGCCTACGAGCAGTACTTC. It codes for CASSAAYEQYF. This chain links TRBV6-1 with TRBJ2-7; D ambiguous. Germline V lookup: CDR1 MNHNS, CDR2 SASEGT. This CDR3 is built from 11 residues. V gave up 4 bases and J gave up 2 bases, with 3 bases separating them.

The chain links TRBV29-1 to TRBJ2-7, with D unresolved. CDR1 is SQVTM, CDR2 ANQGSEA, per germline. The CDR3 runs 13 residues. Trimming stripped 4 bases from V and 2 bases from J, with 12 bases between. CDR3 DNA sequence: TGCAGCGTTGTAACGGTAGGAGCCTACGAGCAGTACTTC. This codes for CSVVTVGAYEQYF.

The rearrangement links TRBV10-3 to TRBJ1-1; possible D gene TRBD1, 5 bases. The germline V gene has CDR1 ENHRY and CDR2 SYGVKD. The CDR3 consists of 16 residues. Trimming took 3 bases from V and 4 from J, leaving 18 bases between them. The CDR3 nucleotides are TGTGCCATCAGTGACCTCGAAGGGGATGGGGGCACTGAAGCTTTCTTT. Translation: CAISDLEGDGGTEAFF.

The V gene is TRBV9, the J gene TRBJ2-1, with 8 bases fitting TRBD2. The CDR3 length is 16 residues. Germline CDR1 SGDLS, CDR2 YYNGEE. Unmatched junction bases numbered 6, after V lost 0 bases and J lost 4 bases. The CDR3 region is CASSVGISGKYNEQFF. As DNA, the CDR3 is TGTGCCAGCAGCGTAGGAATTAGCGGGAAGTACAATGAGCAGTTCTTC.

The chain carries TRBV7-9 and TRBJ2-1; 9 positions match TRBD2. The J segment lost 6 bases and the V segment lost 5 bases, leaving 11 bases of the junction unmatched. Germline lookup yields CDR1 SEHNR and CDR2 FQNEAQ (reference sequence). The CDR3 sequence is 16 residues long. The CDR3 loop reads CASSERAGGIGNEQFF. DNA of the CDR3: TGTGCCAGCAGCGAAAGGGCGGGAGGGATAGGCAATGAGCAGTTCTTC. The full variable domain, in which reference TRBV7-9 and TRBJ2-1 provide the parts outside the CDR3, is DTGVSQNPRHKITKRGQNVTFRCDPISEHNRLYWYRQTLGQGPEFLTYFQNEAQLEKSRLLSDRFSAERPKGSFSTLEIQRTEQGDSAMYLCASSERAGGIGNEQFFGPGTRLTVL.